This TCR beta chain was sequenced for a study of CD8 T cells in ankylosing spondylitis. V lost 0 bases and J 3 bases, leaving 18 bases between the germline ends. There are 18 residues in the CDR3. CDR1 is SGHRS, CDR2 YFSETQ, per germline. For TCR beta, libraries came from quantitative 5'-RACE with molecular barcodes. TCRdb ran MiXCR on the 5' RACE reads and lists one entry per CDR3 protein. This sample yields 250,000 to 300,000 distinct CDR3 sequences, of which 15% to 20% are seen a single time; less than 35% belongs to the top ten. The chain uses TRBV5-1 and TRBJ2-2; possible D gene TRBD2, 5 bases. The material sequenced was blood, either unsorted or a sorted T cell fraction (not recorded which). This clonotype originated in a male donor with ankylosing spondylitis or in good health (not recorded which). In DNA form, the CDR3 reads TGCGCCAGCAGCTTGGGATGGAGGTCCTACCCGGACACCGGGGAGCTGTTTTTT. Its protein product is CASSLGWRSYPDTGELFF.